This T cell receptor beta chain was captured in a study of blood T cell repertoires in COVID-19. Study as a whole: From the United States, Italy and Spain came samples of acute and convalescent COVID-19.

Original handling: For nucleated cells, counts were estimated from reference gene primer amplification. Profiling relied on immunoSEQ multiplex PCR, and the TCRdb table lists in-frame clones only, not all of them. The D gene and trimming were derived from the DNA, and the V and J assignments and clone size from that table. The sample shows tens of thousands of clones, 85% to 95% of them seen only once. Germline CDR1 and CDR2: MDHEN and SYDVKM. This CDR3 region has 13 residues. With V trimmed by 10 bases and J by 0 bases, 4 bases remained unmatched. The receptor's source is a man between 60 and 70 years old with active or convalescent COVID-19. Sample: peripheral blood. The V and J genes are TRBV28 and TRBJ2-7; 9 bases match TRBD2. CDR3 residues: CAILAGPSYEQYF. CDR3 coding DNA: TGTGCCATCCTAGCGGGACCCTCCTACGAGCAGTACTTC.